One T cell receptor (beta chain) is described in this entry. The target antigen is unknown. The CDR3 is made up of 15 amino acids. Looked up from germline, CDR1 is MNHNS and CDR2 is SASEGT. Deletions cut 5 bases from V and 0 bases from J, with 12 bases between. This record comes from a study of cytomegalovirus exposure and HLA in healthy donors. Study-wide results and caveats: As confirmed in vitro, a few CMV-associated chains were specific for CMV antigens. HLA alleles were associated with 15,000 to 20,000 TCR beta sequences in a later analysis at 0.05 false discovery rate.

Primers: 60 Vbeta forward and 13 Jbeta reverse. Clones were sequenced by immunoSEQ multiplex PCR, and TCRdb holds only the in-frame ones, with some missing. This sample lists 140,000 to 150,000 clones; its ten largest clones have around 1.5%. The sample comprised PBMCs. The chain employs TRBV6-1 and TRBJ2-3; D unclear. This clonotype originated in a woman aged 50 to 60 in good health and CMV-seronegative. This CDR3 reads CASSSKRVSTDTQYF. The CDR3 DNA is TGTGCCAGCAGTTCCAAACGGGTTAGCACAGATACGCAGTATTTT.